Below are 19 T cell receptor beta chains sequenced from a single sample in a study of long-term antiretroviral therapy in people with HIV. The run of the v3.0 immunoSEQ assay was at survey level. TCRdb keeps only in-frame clones here, not all; method: immunoSEQ multiplex PCR. The data hold about 43,000 clones, with around nine tenths observed a single time. The source was unsorted PBMCs, collected 0.1 years before starting antiretroviral therapy. Source of these receptors: a woman aged 50 to 60 with HIV.

The rearrangement links TRBV10-3 to TRBJ1-6; possibly TRBD1 for D (5 bases). V was trimmed by 0 bases and J by 0 bases, leaving 18 bases between them. Germline values: CDR1 ENHRY, CDR2 SYGVKD. The CDR3 is 20 amino acids. The CDR3 loop reads CAISESLGANRSSYNSPLHF. The CDR3 DNA sequence: TGTGCCATCAGTGAGTCATTAGGGGCCAACAGGAGCTCCTATAATTCACCCCTCCACTTT.

The chain is built from TRBV4-3 and TRBJ2-7; 8 positions match TRBD1. The CDR3 runs 16 residues. V was pared by 0 bases and J by 0 bases, with 4 bases of the junction left unmatched. Germline loops: CDR1 LGHNA, CDR2 YSLEER. Here the CDR3 reads CASSQDLTGDSYEQYF. DNA of the CDR3: TGCGCCAGCAGCCAAGATTTGACAGGGGACTCCTACGAGCAGTACTTC.

This chain links TRBV30 with TRBJ1-1; no reliable D call. CDR1 GTSNPN and CDR2 SVGIG come from the germline V gene (reference sequence). This CDR3 has 12 amino acids. V was trimmed by 2 bases and J by 7 bases, leaving 11 bases between them. CDR3 loop: CAWSRTDIEAFF. As DNA, the CDR3 is TGTGCCTGGAGTAGAACTGACATTGAAGCTTTCTTT.

This chain connects TRBV6-4 to TRBJ2-2; possibly TRBD2 for D (6 bases). V gave up 0 bases and J gave up 2 bases, with 16 bases separating them. There are 18 residues in the CDR3. CDR1 is MRHNA and CDR2 is SNTAGT in the germline V gene. The DNA for the CDR3 is TGTGCCAGCAGTGACTCGGCTAGCGAGTTATTAAACACCGGGGAGCTGTTTTTT. It yields the protein CASSDSASELLNTGELFF.

This chain joins TRBV9 and TRBJ2-3; 10 nucleotides agree with TRBD1. Unmatched junction bases numbered 7, after V lost 0 bases and J lost 3 bases. CDR3 length equals 17 residues. Germline CDR1 reads SGDLS; CDR2 reads YYNGEE. The CDR3 nucleotides are TGTGCCAGCAGCGTAGGAGTAGGGACAGGGGTGACAGATACGCAGTATTTT. Its translation: CASSVGVGTGVTDTQYF.

The chain joins TRBV11-3 to TRBJ2-2; possible D gene TRBD2, 5 bases. V gave up 2 bases and J gave up 7 bases, with 11 bases separating them. Per the germline V gene, CDR1 is SGHNT and CDR2 is YENEEA. The CDR3 covers 14 residues. CDR3 residues: CASSLSGDNGELFF. CDR3 sequence (DNA): TGTGCCAGCAGCTTATCCGGGGATAACGGGGAGCTGTTTTTT.

This chain links TRBV30 with TRBJ1-2, with D possibly matching TRBD1 (6 bases). V was trimmed by 2 bases and J by 3 bases, leaving 22 bases between them. CDR1 is GTSNPN, CDR2 SVGIG, per germline (reference sequence). The CDR3 has 17 residues. Written as DNA, the CDR3 is TGTGCCTGGAGTCCCGGAGGGGGGCTCCCGGGGCACTATGGCTACACCTTC. This encodes CAWSPGGGLPGHYGYTF. The full variable domain, its missing parts supplied by reference TRBV30 and TRBJ1-2, is SQTIHQWPATLVQPVGSPLSLECTVEGTSNPNLYWYRQAAGRGLQLLFYSVGIGQISSEVPQNLSASRPQDRQFILSSKKLLLSDSGFYLCAWSPGGGLPGHYGYTFGSGTRLTVV.

The chain employs TRBV29-1 and TRBJ2-7, with D tentatively TRBD1 (5 bases). CDR1 SQVTM and CDR2 ANQGSEA come from the germline V gene. Trimming removed 6 bases from V and 4 bases from J, with 13 bases in between. The CDR3 is 12 residues long. This chain's CDR3 is CSVAPTGYEQYF. The CDR3 bases are TGCAGCGTAGCTCCTACAGGTTACGAGCAGTACTTC.

The chain uses TRBV4-1 and TRBJ1-6, with TRBD1 as a possible D gene (5 bases). CDR1 MGHRA and CDR2 YSYEKL come from the germline V gene. Trimming took off 1 base at V and 8 bases at J, with 15 bases between the two ends. This CDR3 spans 16 amino acids. CDR3 sequence reads: CASSQGRATGHSPLHF. The DNA for the CDR3 is TGCGCCAGCAGCCAAGGCCGGGCAACGGGGCATTCACCCCTCCACTTT.

This clone is judged medium-sized. V gene TRBV27 combines with J gene TRBJ1-2; D is perhaps TRBD1 (5 bases). The CDR3 sequence is 14 residues long. Germline V gene sequence: CDR1 MNHEY, CDR2 SMNVEV (reference sequence). The V gene lost 8 bases and the J gene lost 0 bases, with 13 bases spanning the gap. The CDR3 protein is CASYGPGANYGYTF. Here the CDR3 DNA reads TGTGCCAGCTACGGACCGGGGGCTAACTATGGCTACACCTTC.

The rearrangement joins TRBV9 to TRBJ1-1, with a possible D match to TRBD1 (5 bases). The CDR3 totals 15 residues. Germline V gene sequence: CDR1 SGDLS, CDR2 YYNGEE. Trimming took off 4 bases at V and 12 bases at J, with 25 bases between the two ends. The CDR3 loop reads CASSPIATGSAGPFF. CDR3 in DNA: TGTGCCAGCAGCCCTATCGCCACGGGTTCGGCGGGACCTTTCTTT.

The chain uses TRBV2 and TRBJ2-5, with D possibly being TRBD1 (5 bases). Germline lookup yields CDR1 SNHLY and CDR2 FYNNEI. V was clipped by 6 bases and J by 2 bases, with 16 bases between them. The CDR3 is 15 residues long. The CDR3 region has the DNA TGTGCCAGCAGGGAGATTGGGGCCTATCAAGAGACCCAGTACTTC. Its translation is CASREIGAYQETQYF.

The chain combines TRBV4-3 with TRBJ2-3; no reliable D call. CDR3 size: 15 residues. V shed 4 bases and J shed 1 base, with 12 bases lying between them. The germline CDR1 and CDR2 sequences are LGHNA and YSLEER. The CDR3 nucleotides read TGCGCCAGCAGCCCTACACAAAAGGGCACAGATACGCAGTATTTT. This gives the protein CASSPTQKGTDTQYF.

This clone was seen more than once but under ten times. The chain carries TRBV12-2 and TRBJ2-3; TRBD2, as called in the table, went unchecked against the DNA. TRBV12-2 is reported as a pseudogene. The CDR3 extends over 17 amino acids. For the CDR3, the DNA is TGTGCAAGTCGCCCCCTGACTAGCGGGGGGGAAACAGATACGCAGTATTTT. Protein: CASRPLTSGGETDTQYF.

The J gene is TRBJ1-2, the V gene TRBV19, with D tentatively TRBD1 (5 bases). The CDR3 has 14 amino acids. Germline CDR1 LNHDA, CDR2 SQIVND (reference sequence). Trimming took off 5 bases at V and 4 bases at J, with 14 bases between the two ends. The CDR3 region is CASSPLGGIYGYTF. CDR3 bases: TGTGCCAGTAGTCCCCTGGGGGGGATCTATGGCTACACCTTC.

The chain has TRBV30 and TRBJ1-2, with D hard to call. The ends were cut back, 3 bases at V and 2 bases at J, with 10 bases in the middle. The CDR3 has 13 residues. Germline CDR1 reads GTSNPN; CDR2 reads SVGIG (reference sequence). In DNA, the CDR3 is TGTGCCTGGAGGTGGGCCCTAAACTATGGCTACACCTTC. Its protein product is CAWRWALNYGYTF. The complete variable domain, with remaining parts taken from reference TRBV30 and TRBJ1-2, reads SQTIHQWPATLVQPVGSPLSLECTVEGTSNPNLYWYRQAAGRGLQLLFYSVGIGQISSEVPQNLSASRPQDRQFILSSKKLLLSDSGFYLCAWRWALNYGYTFGSGTRLTVV.

The gene calls are TRBV15 and TRBJ1-5; 8 nucleotides align to TRBD1. V was clipped by 0 bases and J by 5 bases; unmatched bases: 6. CDR1 LNHNV and CDR2 YYDKDF come from the germline V gene (reference sequence). The CDR3 runs 16 residues. CDR3 residues: CATSRDRGRGHQPQHF. Here the CDR3 DNA reads TGTGCCACCAGCAGAGACAGGGGGCGAGGACATCAGCCCCAGCATTTT.

There are a few counts of this clone. This chain connects TRBV7-2 to TRBJ1-3; D unclear. Trimming removed 3 bases from V and 0 bases from J, with 6 bases in between. Looked up from germline, CDR1 is SGHTA and CDR2 is FQGNSA. CDR3 size: 14 residues. CDR3 coding DNA: TGTGCCAGCAGCTTGTCAAGCTCTGGAAACACCATATATTTT. Its protein product is CASSLSSSGNTIYF.

The rearrangement uses TRBV7-6 and TRBJ2-3, with D possibly TRBD1 on 6 matching bases. Per germline, CDR1 SGHVS and CDR2 FNYEAQ. The CDR3 spans 16 residues. The V end was cut by 2 bases, the J end by 3 bases, with 15 bases between. The CDR3 loop is CASSLRGHTRTDTQYF. The CDR3 nucleotides read TGTGCCAGCAGCTTAAGGGGACATACACGGACAGATACGCAGTATTTT. The full variable domain, in which reference TRBV7-6 and TRBJ2-3 provide the parts outside the CDR3, is GAGVSQSPRYKVTKRGQDVALRCDPISGHVSLYWYRQALGQGPEFLTYFNYEAQQDKSGLPNDRFSAERPEGSISTLTIQRTEQRDSAMYRCASSLRGHTRTDTQYFGPGTRLTVL.